These T cell receptor beta chains were read from a single sample in a study of blood T cell repertoires in COVID-19. The table came from immunoSEQ multiplex PCR; TCRdb's copy has only in-frame clones and leaves some out. The profile covers approximately 280,000 clones, with around 86% appearing a single time and 2.1% taken by the ten largest. Specimen: peripheral blood. The receptors derive from a woman in her twenties or thirties who had recovered from COVID-19. The CDR3 runs from the conserved cysteine through the conserved F or W. A D gene is named only where the DNA matches it firmly. For some rows the clone size is stated as once, few or many, or as a class when expanded; others skip it.

D | J | size | V | DNA | CDR3
- | TRBJ1-5 | few | TRBV7-6 | TGTGCCAGCAGCTTAGGCAGGGCTAGCAATCAGCCCCAGCATTTT | CASSLGRASNQPQHF
TRBD1 | TRBJ1-1 | - | TRBV19 | TGTGCCAGTAGTATCTCCGGGACAGTACGTGAAGCTTTCTTT | CASSISGTVREAFF
- | TRBJ1-4 | - | TRBV6-5 | TGTGCCAGCAGTTCCAGGGAAAAACTGTTTTTT | CASSSREKLFF
TRBD2 | TRBJ2-1 | - | TRBV4-1 | TGCGCCAGCAGCCGCGCCGGGACTAGCGGGGGTGAGCAGTTCTTC | CASSRAGTSGGEQFF
TRBD1 | TRBJ2-7 | once | TRBV11-2 | TGTGCCAGCAGCTTAAATACAGGGGCTTACGAGCAGTACTTC | CASSLNTGAYEQYF
- | TRBJ2-6 | - | TRBV10-2 | TGCGCCAGCACAAACTCTGGGGCCAACGTCCTGACTTTC | CASTNSGANVLTF
- | TRBJ2-6 | once | TRBV27 | TGTGCCAGCAGTTTCTCGTGGGGCAGAAAGATCTCTGGGGCCAACGTCCTGACTTTC | CASSFSWGRKISGANVLTF
- | TRBJ1-1 | - | TRBV10-3 | TGTGCCATCAGTGAGTCGCAGCGAGCCAGACTTGAAGCTTTCTTT | CAISESQRARLEAFF
TRBD2 | TRBJ2-5 | - | TRBV6-1 | TGTGCCAGCAGTGAAGGGGTAGCGGGAGAAGAGACCCAGTACTTC | CASSEGVAGEETQYF
TRBD1 | TRBJ2-5 | - | TRBV6-5 | TGTGCCAGCAGCCGGGACAGGAGCCAAGAGACCCAGTACTTC | CASSRDRSQETQYF
TRBD1 | TRBJ1-1 | - | TRBV6-5 | TGTGCCAGCAGTTACGGGACAGGTCCCACTGAAGCTTTCTTT | CASSYGTGPTEAFF
TRBD1 | TRBJ1-5 | - | TRBV2 | TGTGCCAGCAGTGAAGCCGGGACAGGCAGTCAGCCCCAGCATTTT | CASSEAGTGSQPQHF
TRBD1 | TRBJ2-7 | - | TRBV6-6 | TGTGCCAGCTTAAAATCAGGGGGCATTTCCTACGAGCAGTACTTC | CASLKSGGISYEQYF
- | TRBJ1-5 | - | TRBV5-6 | TGTGCCAGCACGATTGCTGGACAGCTGAATCAGCCCCAGCATTTT | CASTIAGQLNQPQHF
TRBD1 | TRBJ1-4 | - | TRBV30 | TGTGCCTGGAGTGTAAAGACAGGGCTTAATGAAAAACTGTTTTTT | CAWSVKTGLNEKLFF
TRBD2 | TRBJ2-1 | - | TRBV15 | TGTGCCACCAGCAGAGGGGCTAGCGGGGCAGCTGAGCAGTTCTTC | CATSRGASGAAEQFF
- | TRBJ2-1 | few | TRBV10-3 | TGTGCCATCAGCGATAGCGCCTACAATGAGCAGTTCTTC | CAISDSAYNEQFF
- | TRBJ1-5 | few | TRBV4-2 | TGTGCCAGCAGCCAGCTTCTTATGGGGACACAGCCCCAGCATTTT | CASSQLLMGTQPQHF
TRBD1 | TRBJ2-7 | few | TRBV18 | TGTGCCAGCTCACCACGACAGGGACCCTCCTACGAGCAGTACTTC | CASSPRQGPSYEQYF
TRBD1 | TRBJ2-7 | - | TRBV7-9 | TGTGCCAGCAGCCATACCGGACAGGGCGGAGGCTACGAGCAGTACTTC | CASSHTGQGGGYEQYF
- | TRBJ2-7 | - | TRBV12-3/TRBV12-4 | TGTGCCAGCAGTTTGGGGGCCGAGCAGTACTTC | CASSLGAEQYF
- | TRBJ1-1 | - | TRBV6-4 | TGTGCCAGCAGTGAGGGCAGGGAAACTGAAGCTTTCTTT | CASSEGRETEAFF
TRBD2 | TRBJ2-7 | - | TRBV9 | TGTGCCAGCTCCTCCGCCGAGCGGGAGGGCGACGAGCAGTACTTC | CASSSAEREGDEQYF
TRBD2 | TRBJ2-4 | - | TRBV27 | TGTGCCAGCAGAGCTCCGGGACTAGCGGGAGTTGCTGGCAAAAACATTCAGTACTTC | CASRAPGLAGVAGKNIQYF
- | TRBJ1-2 | once | TRBV7-9 | TGTGCCAGCAGCTTTGTCCCACTGAGAGGCTACACCTTC | CASSFVPLRGYTF
TRBD1 | TRBJ2-7 | - | TRBV10-1 | TGCGCCAGCAGTGAGGACAGGGGGGACTACGAGCAGTACTTC | CASSEDRGDYEQYF
- | TRBJ2-2 | - | TRBV3-1/TRBV3-2 | TGTGCCAGCAGCCCCTTCACTCCCGCTGGGGAGCTGTTTTTT | CASSPFTPAGELFF
TRBD1 | TRBJ2-7 | - | TRBV6-4 | TGTGCCAGCAGTGACAGGGACAGGGGGGACGAGCAGTACTTC | CASSDRDRGDEQYF
TRBD2 | TRBJ2-5 | - | TRBV27 | TGTGCCCTCCCGAGACGGGGGGTACGAGAGACCCAGTACTTC | CALPRRGVRETQYF
TRBD2 | TRBJ2-1 | - | TRBV24-1 | TGTGCCACCAGTCGACTAGCGGCGGATGAGCAGTTCTTC | CATSRLAADEQFF
- | TRBJ2-5 | - | TRBV27 | TGTGCCAGCAATGTGGGGGGGCAGGGATCGTGGAAGACCCAGTACTTC | CASNVGGQGSWKTQYF
TRBD1 | TRBJ1-1 | - | TRBV18 | TGTGCCAGCTCACCACCGGAGGGGGCTAACACTGAAGCTTTCTTT | CASSPPEGANTEAFF
TRBD1 | TRBJ2-5 | - | TRBV3-1/TRBV3-2 | TGTGCCAGCAGCCCGATGGCCCACAGGGGTGAGACCCAGTACTTC | CASSPMAHRGETQYF
TRBD1 | TRBJ1-6 | - | TRBV11-2 | TGTGCCAGCAGCCTGACAGGGAGGTATAATTCACCCCTCCACTTT | CASSLTGRYNSPLHF
TRBD2 | TRBJ2-1 | few | TRBV4-2 | TGTGCCAGCAGCCTTCCCGGGACTAGCGGGAGTGAGCAGTTCTTC | CASSLPGTSGSEQFF
TRBD2 | TRBJ2-1 | - | TRBV5-6 | TGTGCCAGCAGCTTGGAGGGGACTAGCGGGAGATCCGAGCAGTTCTTC | CASSLEGTSGRSEQFF
TRBD1 | TRBJ1-2 | - | TRBV5-4 | TGTGCCAGCAGCCTTCAAATCTTGGGACAGCTTTCTAACTATGGCTACACCTTC | CASSLQILGQLSNYGYTF
- | TRBJ1-1 | - | TRBV2 | TGTGCCAGCAGTGATCGGGGAGGAGCTTTCTTT | CASSDRGGAFF
- | TRBJ1-1 | - | TRBV6-5 | TGTGCCAGCAGTTACTCGGCCACTGAAGCTTTCTTT | CASSYSATEAFF
TRBD1 | TRBJ1-6 | - | TRBV7-2 | TGTGCCAGCATCCGTGCAGGGGGCAATTCACCCCTCCACTTT | CASIRAGGNSPLHF
TRBD1 | TRBJ1-1 | - | TRBV5-1 | TGCGCCAGCAGCTGGCGGACAGGGAGTACTGAAGCTTTCTTT | CASSWRTGSTEAFF
- | TRBJ1-2 | - | TRBV19 | TGTGCCAGTAAGTCTGGAGGGCAGTATGGCTACACCTTC | CASKSGGQYGYTF
- | TRBJ2-7 | many | TRBV6-2/TRBV6-3 | TGTGCCAGCAGTTATTGGCTGACGGGGGAGCAGTACTTC | CASSYWLTGEQYF
TRBD2 | TRBJ2-5 | - | TRBV4-2 | TGTGCCAGCAGCCACGGACTAGCGGGACAAGAGACCCAGTACTTC | CASSHGLAGQETQYF
- | TRBJ2-7 | - | TRBV4-1 | TGCGCCAGCAGCCACTACCTTATTGGAGTACCTGACTACGAGCAGTACTTC | CASSHYLIGVPDYEQYF
- | TRBJ1-4 | - | TRBV10-3 | TGTGCCATCAGTGAGGGACAGACAAATGAAAAACTGTTTTTT | CAISEGQTNEKLFF
- | TRBJ2-3 | once | TRBV9 | TGTGCCAGCAGCGTGGGATCTAGCGGCACAGATACGCAGTATTTT | CASSVGSSGTDTQYF
TRBD2 | TRBJ2-6 | - | TRBV2 | TGTGCCAGCAGTGAAGGGGCGGGGGTTGGGGCCAACGTCCTGACTTTC | CASSEGAGVGANVLTF
TRBD2 | TRBJ2-1 | - | TRBV5-8 | TGTGCCTCCGGGACTAGCTTCTACAATGAGCAGTTCTTC | CASGTSFYNEQFF